These T cell receptor beta chains were read from a single sample in a study of blood T cells in healthy people across ages. TCRdb re-called the 5' RACE reads through MiXCR, storing one row per CDR3 protein. The sample carries a few hundred thousand distinct CDR3 sequences, 25% to 30% recorded once. Input material: blood. Source of these receptors: a woman aged 65 to 85 in good health. Each CDR3 is given with its conserved first and last residue. Fields, in order: clone size, V gene, J gene, D gene, CDR3 DNA, CDR3 protein. D genes are given only for firm matches. The size entry is marked missing in some rows and otherwise reads once, few, many or a size class.

>many|TRBV4-1|TRBJ2-2|-
TGTGCCAGCAGCCCTGGGGGCAACACCGGGGAGCTGTTTTTT
CASSPGGNTGELFF
>-|TRBV20-1|TRBJ1-1|-
TGCAGTGCTGGACCCGGAGCTTTCTTT
CSAGPGAFF
>-|TRBV7-2|TRBJ2-7|TRBD2
TGTGCCAGCAGCTTAAAAACTAGCGGGGAATGGTACGAGCAGTACTTC
CASSLKTSGEWYEQYF
>few|TRBV5-1|TRBJ2-5|-
TGCGCCAACCCTATCAGCAGGGAGGAGACCCAGTACTTC
CANPISREETQYF
>few|TRBV20-1|TRBJ2-1|TRBD2
TGCAGTGCTAGAGCCCCCATGGGGGGAGGGTACAATGAGCAGTTCTTC
CSARAPMGGGYNEQFF
>few|TRBV5-4|TRBJ2-6|-
TGTGCCAGCAGCCACCCAAAAACTGGGGCCAACGTCCTCACTTTC
CASSHPKTGANVLTF
>-|TRBV9|TRBJ2-6|-
TGTGCCAGCAGCGAGACAGGGAGGGGGGCCAACGTCCTGACTTTC
CASSETGRGANVLTF
>many|TRBV28|TRBJ2-7|-
TGTGCCAGCAGTGGGTGGGTTAGCTCCTACGAGCAGTACTTC
CASSGWVSSYEQYF
>few|TRBV5-1|TRBJ2-5|-
TGCGCCAGCAGTCGGAGTACAGGGTCCCAAGAGACCCAGTACTTC
CASSRSTGSQETQYF
>few|TRBV5-6|TRBJ1-1|TRBD1
TGTGCCAGCAGCTTGGATAGGGGGCCTGAAGCTTTCTTT
CASSLDRGPEAFF
>-|TRBV11-3|TRBJ2-5|TRBD1
TGTGCCAGCAGGTTAACTAGGACAGGGGGCATGGAGACCCAGTACTTC
CASRLTRTGGMETQYF
>-|TRBV29-1|TRBJ1-2|-
TGCAGCGCTGGAGAGAGAAATCTTGGGGGCTACACCTTC
CSAGERNLGGYTF
>few|TRBV4-2|TRBJ1-4|TRBD1
TGTGCCAGCAGCTATCGGACAGGGAATGAAAAACTGTTTTTT
CASSYRTGNEKLFF
>-|TRBV6-2/TRBV6-3|TRBJ2-3|-
TGTGCCAGCAATCTGTGGAGCACAGATACGCAGTATTTT
CASNLWSTDTQYF
>few|TRBV14|TRBJ2-5|-
TGTGCCAGCAGCCAGAGTCATTTCCAAGAGACCCAGTACTTC
CASSQSHFQETQYF
>few|TRBV7-2|TRBJ2-3|-
TGTGCCAGCAGCTGGATGCTTTTGGGGTCCACAGATACGCAGTATTTT
CASSWMLLGSTDTQYF
>-|TRBV12-3/TRBV12-4|TRBJ1-2|-
TGTGCCAGCAGTTTATCCGCGACAGGTAGCGCCTTC
CASSLSATGSAF
>few|TRBV2|TRBJ2-7|-
TGTGCCAGCACTAGCGCCTACGAGCAGTACTTC
CASTSAYEQYF
>-|TRBV12-3/TRBV12-4|TRBJ2-7|-
TGTGCCAGCAGTTTAACAGGATTCTACGAGCAGTACTTC
CASSLTGFYEQYF
>-|TRBV12-5|TRBJ2-5|-
TGTGCCAGTGGTTTTCTAAACAGGGTAGAGACCCAGTACTTC
CASGFLNRVETQYF
>-|TRBV5-1|TRBJ2-1|TRBD2
TGCGCCAGCAGCCTGGCCGTAGCGGGGAAGAATGAGCAGTTCTTC
CASSLAVAGKNEQFF
>-|TRBV27|TRBJ1-4|-
TGTGCCAGCAGCCTCGTCAGGAGCGGTGAAAAACTGTTTTTT
CASSLVRSGEKLFF
>few|TRBV27|TRBJ2-1|TRBD1
TGTGCCAGCAGTTTTGTGACAGGGACATACAATGAGCAGTTCTTC
CASSFVTGTYNEQFF